The rows below give T cell receptor beta chains drawn from one sample of a study of blood T cells in healthy people across ages. Using its own MiXCR run on the 5' RACE reads, TCRdb lists one record per CDR3 protein. The data contain about 640,000 distinct CDR3 sequences, about 54% of them singletons. Material for sequencing was blood. All receptors come from a man aged 60-69 years in good health. Both conserved end residues are part of each CDR3. A D gene is named only where the DNA matches it firmly. Not every row has a clone size; where given, it reads once, few, many or a size class.

>TRBV7-9|.|few|TRBJ1-4
CASSATPGFVREKLFF
TGTGCCAGCAGCGCGACACCAGGGTTCGTTCGTGAAAAACTGTTTTTT
>TRBV7-9|.|once|TRBJ2-7
CASSLEGVASYEQYF
TGTGCCAGCAGCTTAGAGGGGGTAGCTTCCTACGAGCAGTACTTC
>TRBV15|TRBD2|few|TRBJ2-3
CATSRSSGGTDTQYF
TGTGCCACCAGCAGATCTAGCGGTGGCACAGATACGCAGTATTTT
>TRBV29-1|TRBD2|.|TRBJ2-1
CSVGGASGGPYNEQFF
TGCAGCGTTGGGGGGGCTAGCGGGGGACCCTACAATGAGCAGTTCTTC
>TRBV10-3|.|.|TRBJ2-4
CAISEDLRGDIQYF
TGTGCCATCAGTGAAGATTTGCGTGGGGACATTCAGTACTTC
>TRBV9|.|.|TRBJ2-1
CASSVAWSSSYNEQFF
TGTGCCAGCAGCGTTGCCTGGTCCAGCTCCTACAATGAGCAGTTCTTC
>TRBV24-1|TRBD1|.|TRBJ1-2
CATSDPKTGYDGYTF
TGTGCCACCAGTGATCCCAAGACAGGGTATGATGGCTACACCTTC
>TRBV20-1|.|.|TRBJ1-5
CSARDLRRNNQPQHF
TGCAGTGCTAGAGATCTAAGAAGAAACAATCAGCCCCAGCATTTT
>TRBV27|.|.|TRBJ2-5
CASRPQETQYF
TGTGCCAGCAGGCCCCAAGAGACCCAGTACTTC
>TRBV12-3/TRBV12-4|.|.|TRBJ2-5
CASTGSQETQYF
TGTGCCAGCACGGGGTCCCAAGAGACCCAGTACTTC
>TRBV5-1|.|.|TRBJ2-1
CASSQGPYNEQFF
TGTGCCAGCAGCCAGGGTCCTTACAATGAGCAGTTCTTC
>TRBV2|.|.|TRBJ2-3
CASRPDWSTDTQYF
TGTGCCAGCAGGCCCGACTGGAGCACAGATACGCAGTATTTT
>TRBV12-5|.|.|TRBJ2-5
CASGPGVGETQYF
TGTGCTAGTGGACCAGGGGTGGGGGAGACCCAGTACTTC
>TRBV3-1|.|.|TRBJ2-2
CASSQGIPTGELFF
TGTGCCAGCAGCCAAGGGATTCCCACCGGGGAGCTGTTTTTT
>TRBV5-1|.|.|TRBJ1-6
CASSLVEQDNSPLHF
TGCGCCAGCAGCTTGGTGGAACAGGATAATTCACCCCTCCACTTT
>TRBV5-8|.|.|TRBJ2-6
CASSLGAGTSVNVLTF
TGTGCCAGCAGCTTGGGGGCCGGGACATCCGTCAACGTCCTGACTTTC
>TRBV4-1|.|.|TRBJ1-4
CASSQDYRGSLFF
TGCGCCAGCAGCCAAGACTATCGGGGCTCACTGTTTTTT
>TRBV5-1|TRBD1|.|TRBJ2-5
CASSSGTGSLEQYF
TGCGCCAGCAGCTCCGGGACAGGGAGTTTGGAGCAGTACTTC
>TRBV9|TRBD2|.|TRBJ2-1
CASSRTGTSGWETQFF
TGTGCCAGCAGCCGGACCGGGACTAGCGGCTGGGAGACCCAGTTCTTC
>TRBV7-2|.|.|TRBJ2-3
CASSRQEGADTQYF
TGTGCCAGCAGCCGACAGGAGGGTGCAGATACGCAGTATTTT
>TRBV6-2/TRBV6-3|TRBD2|.|TRBJ2-2
CASSYSRESGELFF
TGTGCCAGCAGTTACTCGCGGGAGTCCGGGGAGCTGTTTTTT
>TRBV5-1|TRBD1|once|TRBJ1-1
CASSATGGYTEAFF
TGCGCCAGCAGCGCAACAGGGGGCTATACTGAAGCTTTCTTT
>TRBV20-1|.|.|TRBJ1-5
CSAAPGSNQPQHF
TGCAGTGCTGCCCCGGGGAGCAATCAGCCCCAGCATTTT
>TRBV4-2|TRBD2|.|TRBJ2-4
CASSPQLAGGRGRYF
TGTGCCAGCAGCCCACAACTAGCGGGGGGGCGTGGAAGGTACTTC
>TRBV5-4|TRBD2|.|TRBJ2-7
CASSLSGGASSYEQYF
TGTGCCAGCAGCTTGAGCGGGGGGGCGAGCTCCTACGAGCAGTACTTC
>TRBV6-1|TRBD1|many|TRBJ1-2
CASIGTGRYGYTF
TGTGCCAGTATCGGGACAGGGCGCTATGGCTACACCTTC
>TRBV6-6|.|few|TRBJ1-1
CASSTYRVAFF
TGTGCCAGCAGCACCTACAGGGTTGCTTTCTTT
>TRBV18|.|.|TRBJ1-6
CASSPQAGGARSPLHF
TGTGCCAGCTCACCCCAAGCGGGTGGGGCTCGGTCACCCCTCCACTTT
>TRBV9|TRBD1|.|TRBJ2-3
CASSVVGGGQGSTQYF
TGTGCCAGCAGCGTAGTAGGGGGAGGACAGGGTAGTACGCAGTATTTT
>TRBV29-1|TRBD1|.|TRBJ2-3
CSVGRGRVTDTQYF
TGCAGCGTTGGAAGGGGGCGCGTCACAGATACGCAGTATTTT
>TRBV7-2|TRBD1|few|TRBJ1-6
CASSLGGTGGNSPLHF
TGTGCCAGCAGCTTAGGAGGGACAGGGGGCAACTCACCCCTCCACTTT
>TRBV5-1|.|.|TRBJ2-4
CASSFAGAEDIQYF
TGCGCCAGCAGCTTTGCAGGGGCTGAGGACATTCAGTACTTC
>TRBV3-1|TRBD2|.|TRBJ2-7
CASSGDGGGNYEQYF
TGTGCCAGCAGCGGAGATGGCGGGGGGAACTACGAGCAGTACTTC
>TRBV29-1|TRBD1|.|TRBJ2-2
CSAESGQGAGTGELLF
TGCAGCGCTGAATCGGGACAGGGGGCGGGGACCGGGGAGCTGCTTTTT
>TRBV20-1|TRBD2|.|TRBJ2-1
CSAGGGGSEQFF
TGCAGTGCTGGGGGCGGGGGGTCGGAGCAGTTCTTC
>TRBV6-6|.|few|TRBJ1-5
CASSYDTQPQHF
TGTGCCAGCAGTTACGATACCCAGCCCCAGCATTTT
>TRBV7-9|.|.|TRBJ1-1
CASSSLTRLVGEAFF
TGTGCCAGCAGCTCACTTACCAGGCTTGTGGGTGAAGCTTTCTTT
>TRBV24-1|.|.|TRBJ2-1
CATSDPLGDEQFF
TGTGCCACCAGTGATCCCCTCGGGGATGAGCAGTTCTTC
>TRBV6-6|.|.|TRBJ1-2
CASSYEGVGYGYTF
TGTGCCAGCAGTTACGAGGGGGTCGGGTATGGCTACACCTTC
>TRBV7-2|TRBD1|.|TRBJ2-7
CASSLVGQTSEQYF
TGTGCCAGCAGCTTAGTGGGACAGACAAGCGAGCAGTACTTC
>TRBV9|.|.|TRBJ2-1
CASSDERRGKQFF
TGTGCCAGCAGCGACGAGAGAAGGGGCAAGCAGTTCTTC
>TRBV12-3/TRBV12-4|.|.|TRBJ2-7
CASTLDSGLTEQYF
TGTGCCAGCACCTTAGACAGCGGCCTCACCGAGCAGTACTTC